The rows below give T cell receptor beta chains drawn from one sample of a study of fetal regulatory T cell absence and autoimmunity. Generated by immunoSEQ multiplex PCR, the TCRdb table keeps only in-frame clones and is missing some. The repertoire holds 95,000 or so clones, with roughly 70% as singletons. The sample was pancreas tissue. These receptors were obtained from a male donor with IPEX syndrome. CDR3s include the opening cysteine and the closing phenylalanine or tryptophan.

V gene: TRBV4-1
CDR3 length: 13
J gene: TRBJ1-2
CDR3 protein: CASGTETNYGYTF

V gene: TRBV4-2
CDR3 length: 16
J gene: TRBJ2-7
CDR3 protein: CASSQVRVTGWDEQYF

V gene: TRBV13
CDR3 length: 16
J gene: TRBJ1-2
CDR3 protein: CASSFEQGGANYGYTF

V gene: TRBV23-1
CDR3 length: 18
J gene: TRBJ2-6
CDR3 protein: CASSQSRVSTSGANVLTF

V gene: TRBV19
CDR3 length: 14
J gene: TRBJ2-1
CDR3 protein: CASSAGGNYNEQFF

V gene: TRBV30
CDR3 length: 14
J gene: TRBJ1-6
CDR3 protein: CAWSAAGRNSPLHF

V gene: TRBV2
CDR3 length: 13
J gene: TRBJ1-5
CDR3 protein: CASRWARNQPQHF

V gene: TRBV4-1
CDR3 length: 15
J gene: TRBJ2-5
CDR3 protein: CASSRRLALQETQYF

V gene: TRBV25-1
CDR3 length: 12
J gene: TRBJ2-7
CDR3 protein: CASVNPTYEQYF

V gene: TRBV6-1
CDR3 length: 13
J gene: TRBJ1-2
CDR3 protein: CASSPTGWGGYTF

V gene: TRBV7-6
CDR3 length: 16
J gene: TRBJ2-7
CDR3 protein: CASSLVGAGGLYEQYF

V gene: TRBV6-1
CDR3 length: 13
J gene: TRBJ2-2
CDR3 protein: CASSGHRPGELFF

V gene: TRBV15
CDR3 length: 12
J gene: TRBJ2-2
CDR3 protein: CATSRGPGELFF

V gene: TRBV5-6
CDR3 length: 15
J gene: TRBJ1-4
CDR3 protein: CASRDYRDRGEKLFF